This entry features one TCR beta chain sequence. Profiling relied on immunoSEQ multiplex PCR, and the TCRdb table lists in-frame clones only, not all of them. The repertoire holds some 120,000 clones, with more than 75% as singletons. This record comes from a study of control samples from healthy donors and cancer patients. V lost 7 bases and J 5 bases, leaving 18 bases between the germline ends. There are 14 residues in the CDR3. CDR1 is MNHEY, CDR2 SVGAGI, per germline. This TCR was recovered from a man aged 35-49 years in good health. Sequencing input: blood. This sequence joins TRBV6-5 and TRBJ2-7; D not certain. The CDR3 DNA reads TGTGCCAGCAAGGCGTTTTTGGGAAACGACGAGCAGTACTTC. It translates to CASKAFLGNDEQYF.